This TCR beta chain was captured by sequencing in a study of blood T cell repertoires in COVID-19. Looking at the study overall: There were acute and convalescent COVID-19 samples, and they came from the United States, Italy and Spain. In each case, the material was cDNA or gDNA derived from T cells, B-cell-depleted T cells, or PBMCs.

This clone was detected only a few times. CDR3 size: 15 residues. Trimming cost V 8 bases and J 3 bases; bases outside gene matches: 12. CDR1 is SQVTM, CDR2 ANQGSEA, per germline. Original data processing: Using reference gene primer amplification, nucleated cell counts were estimated. Measured with immunoSEQ multiplex PCR; TCRdb has only the in-frame clones, and not every one. V and J calls and clone size are copied from that table; D and trimming were computed from the DNA. Among 80,000 to 100,000 clones listed, about 89% were seen once. The sample comprised peripheral blood. The source is a middle-aged man with acute or convalescent COVID-19. This chain links TRBV29-1 with TRBJ2-3, with 9 positions matching TRBD2. The CDR3 loop reads CSSSRREGQTDTQYF. For the CDR3, the DNA is TGCAGCTCTTCCCGGCGGGAGGGCCAGACAGATACGCAGTATTTT.